This TCR beta chain comes out of a study of beta chain features in type 1 diabetes. Overall study results and limits: Moderate yet significant TCRB CDR3 shortening was seen in Type 1 diabetes patients in all four CD4+ subsets. VDJ junctions from type 1 diabetes patients carried fewer insertions and larger deletions.

This clone turned up a few times. What it binds is unknown. Expressed TCRB transcripts were sequenced because the isolated RNA had all been reverse transcribed beforehand. Libraries were prepared by immunoSEQ multiplex PCR; TCRdb keeps only in-frame clonotypes and omits some of them. This table holds 300,000 to 450,000 clones, approximately 12% found once. The junction had 12 bases not matched to a gene; V was cut back by 4 bases and J by 4 bases. The CDR3 consists of 16 residues. Germline V CDR1 and CDR2: SGHRS, YFSETQ. The V and J genes are TRBV5-1 and TRBJ2-3, with 7 nucleotides matching TRBD2. The receptor's source is a woman between 18 and 29 years old with type 1 diabetes. The sample consisted of naive CD4+ T cells from blood. CDR3 nucleotide sequence: TGCGCCAGCAGCGGATCTAGCGGTCTCGTGGCAGATACGCAGTATTTT. Translation gives CASSGSSGLVADTQYF.